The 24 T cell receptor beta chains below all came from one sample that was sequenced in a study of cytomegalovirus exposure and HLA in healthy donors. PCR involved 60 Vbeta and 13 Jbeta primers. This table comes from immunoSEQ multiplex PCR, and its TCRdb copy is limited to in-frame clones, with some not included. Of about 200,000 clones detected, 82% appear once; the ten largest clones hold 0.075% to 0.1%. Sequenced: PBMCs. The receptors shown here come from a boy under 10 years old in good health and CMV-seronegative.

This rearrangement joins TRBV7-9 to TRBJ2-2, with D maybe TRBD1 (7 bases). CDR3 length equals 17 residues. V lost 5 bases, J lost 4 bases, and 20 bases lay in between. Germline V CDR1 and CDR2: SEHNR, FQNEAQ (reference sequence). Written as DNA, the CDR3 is TGTGCCAGCAGCCCCCGTGACAGGGTCGGGGGCACCGGGGAGCTGTTTTTT. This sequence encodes CASSPRDRVGGTGELFF.

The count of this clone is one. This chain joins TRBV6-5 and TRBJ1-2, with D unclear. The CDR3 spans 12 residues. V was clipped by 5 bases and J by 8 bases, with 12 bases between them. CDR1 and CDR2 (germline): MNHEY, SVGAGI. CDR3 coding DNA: TGTGCCAGCAGTACCTCAGGATGGGGCTACACCTTC. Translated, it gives CASSTSGWGYTF.

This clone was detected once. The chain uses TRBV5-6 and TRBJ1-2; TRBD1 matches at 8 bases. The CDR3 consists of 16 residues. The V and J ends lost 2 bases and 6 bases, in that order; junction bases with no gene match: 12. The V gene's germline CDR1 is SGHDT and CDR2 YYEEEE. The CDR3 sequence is CASSLPPGTGPDGYTF. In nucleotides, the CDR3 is TGTGCCAGCAGCTTACCCCCCGGGACAGGTCCGGATGGCTACACCTTC.

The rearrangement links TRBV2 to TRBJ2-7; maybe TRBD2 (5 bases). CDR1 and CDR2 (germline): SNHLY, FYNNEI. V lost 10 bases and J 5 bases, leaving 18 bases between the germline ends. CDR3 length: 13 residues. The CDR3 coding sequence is TGTGCCACCACGAAGAGGGCTGGGGACGAGCAGTACTTC. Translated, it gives CATTKRAGDEQYF.

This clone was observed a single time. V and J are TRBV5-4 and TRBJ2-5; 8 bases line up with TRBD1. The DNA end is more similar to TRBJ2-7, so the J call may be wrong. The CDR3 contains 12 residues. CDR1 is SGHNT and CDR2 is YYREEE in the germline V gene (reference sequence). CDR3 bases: TGTGCCAGCAGCCGGGACAGGTACGAGCAGTACTTC. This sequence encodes CASSRDRYEQYF.

This CDR3 is CAGSRAQETQYF. CDR3 nucleotides: TGTGCCGGTAGCAGGGCCCAAGAGACCCAGTACTTC. The gene calls are TRBV2 and TRBJ2-5, with D perhaps matching TRBD1 (5 bases). CDR1 is SNHLY, CDR2 FYNNEI, per germline. V shed 11 bases and J shed 1 base, with 11 bases lying between them. The CDR3 sequence is 12 residues long.

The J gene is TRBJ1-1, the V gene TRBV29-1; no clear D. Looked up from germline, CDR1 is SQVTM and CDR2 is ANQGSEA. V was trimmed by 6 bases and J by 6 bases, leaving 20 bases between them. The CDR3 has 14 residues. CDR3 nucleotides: TGCAGCGTAGAAAGACATCTTTCTATCGCTGAAGCTTTCTTT. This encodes CSVERHLSIAEAFF.

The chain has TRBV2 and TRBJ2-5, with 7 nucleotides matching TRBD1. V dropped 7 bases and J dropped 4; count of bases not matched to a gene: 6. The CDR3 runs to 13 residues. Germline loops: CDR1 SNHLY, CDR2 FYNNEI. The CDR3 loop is CASTRTGPETQYF. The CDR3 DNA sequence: TGTGCCAGCACCCGGACAGGTCCAGAGACCCAGTACTTC.

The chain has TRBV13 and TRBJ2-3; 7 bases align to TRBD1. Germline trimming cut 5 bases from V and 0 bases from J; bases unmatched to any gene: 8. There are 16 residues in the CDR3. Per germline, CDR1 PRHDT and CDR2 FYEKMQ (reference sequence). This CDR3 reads CASSTRQGRSTDTQYF. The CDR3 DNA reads TGTGCCAGCAGCACACGACAGGGTAGAAGCACAGATACGCAGTATTTT.

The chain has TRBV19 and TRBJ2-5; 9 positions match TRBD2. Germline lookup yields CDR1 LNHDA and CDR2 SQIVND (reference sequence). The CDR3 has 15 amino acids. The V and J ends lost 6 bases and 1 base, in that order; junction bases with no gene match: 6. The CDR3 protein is CASSPIAGVQETQYF. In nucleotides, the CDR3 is TGTGCCAGTAGCCCTATAGCGGGAGTCCAAGAGACCCAGTACTTC. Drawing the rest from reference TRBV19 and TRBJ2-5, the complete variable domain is DGGITQSPKYLFRKEGQNVTLSCEQNLNHDAMYWYRQDPGQGLRLIYYSQIVNDFQKGDIAEGYSVSREKKESFPLTVTSAQKNPTAFYLCASSPIAGVQETQYFGPGTRLLVL.

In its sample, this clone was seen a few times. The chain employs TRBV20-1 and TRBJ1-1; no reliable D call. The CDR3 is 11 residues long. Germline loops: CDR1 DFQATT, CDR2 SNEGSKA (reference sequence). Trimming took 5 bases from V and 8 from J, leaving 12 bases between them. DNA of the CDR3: TGCAGTGCTGCCTTGGGAGCAGAAGCTTTCTTT. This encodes CSAALGAEAFF.

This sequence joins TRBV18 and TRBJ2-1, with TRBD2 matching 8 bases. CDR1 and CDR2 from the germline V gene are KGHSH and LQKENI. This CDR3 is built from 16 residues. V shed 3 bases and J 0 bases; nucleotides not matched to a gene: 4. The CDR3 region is CASSPIAGNSYNEQFF. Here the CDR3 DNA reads TGTGCCAGCTCACCGATAGCGGGGAACTCCTACAATGAGCAGTTCTTC.

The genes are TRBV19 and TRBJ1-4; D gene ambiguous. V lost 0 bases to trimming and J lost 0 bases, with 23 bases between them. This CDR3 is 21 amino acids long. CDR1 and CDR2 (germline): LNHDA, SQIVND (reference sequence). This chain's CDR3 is CASSIDSNLYHTAATNEKLFF. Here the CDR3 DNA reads TGTGCCAGTAGTATAGATTCGAACCTCTACCATACAGCGGCAACTAATGAAAAACTGTTTTTT.

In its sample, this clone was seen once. For the CDR3, the DNA is TGCGCCAGTACGACCGGGACACAAGCTTTCTTT. Its protein product is CASTTGTQAFF. The chain links TRBV5-1 to TRBJ1-1; tentatively, D is TRBD1 (6 bases). CDR3 length equals 11 residues. V lost 8 bases and J 9 bases, leaving 14 bases between the germline ends. The germline V gene encodes CDR1 SGHRS and CDR2 YFSETQ.

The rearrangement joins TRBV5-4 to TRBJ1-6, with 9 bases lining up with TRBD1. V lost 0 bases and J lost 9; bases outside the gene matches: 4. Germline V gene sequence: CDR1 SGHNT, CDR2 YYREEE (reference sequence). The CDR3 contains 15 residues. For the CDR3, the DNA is TGTGCCAGCAGCTTGGCCGGACAGGGGTCTTCACCCCTCCACTTT. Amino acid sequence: CASSLAGQGSSPLHF. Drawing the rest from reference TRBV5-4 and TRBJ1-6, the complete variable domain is ETGVTQSPTHLIKTRGQQVTLRCSSQSGHNTVSWYQQALGQGPQFIFQYYREEENGRGNFPPRFSGLQFPNYSSELNVNALELDDSALYLCASSLAGQGSSPLHFGNGTRLTVT.

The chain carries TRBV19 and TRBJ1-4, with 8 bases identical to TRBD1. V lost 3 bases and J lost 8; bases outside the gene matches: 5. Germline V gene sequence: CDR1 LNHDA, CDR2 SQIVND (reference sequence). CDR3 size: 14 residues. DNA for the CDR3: TGTGCCAGTAGTATCGGGACAGGAGGGGAAAAACTGTTTTTT. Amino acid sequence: CASSIGTGGEKLFF.

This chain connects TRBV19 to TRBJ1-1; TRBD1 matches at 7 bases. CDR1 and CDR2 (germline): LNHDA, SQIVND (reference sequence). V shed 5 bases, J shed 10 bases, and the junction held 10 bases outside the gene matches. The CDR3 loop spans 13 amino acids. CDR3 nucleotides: TGTGCCAGTAGTCCCCGACAGGGCTTAGGAGCTTTCTTT. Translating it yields CASSPRQGLGAFF. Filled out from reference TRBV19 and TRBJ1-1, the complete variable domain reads DGGITQSPKYLFRKEGQNVTLSCEQNLNHDAMYWYRQDPGQGLRLIYYSQIVNDFQKGDIAEGYSVSREKKESFPLTVTSAQKNPTAFYLCASSPRQGLGAFFGQGTRLTVV.

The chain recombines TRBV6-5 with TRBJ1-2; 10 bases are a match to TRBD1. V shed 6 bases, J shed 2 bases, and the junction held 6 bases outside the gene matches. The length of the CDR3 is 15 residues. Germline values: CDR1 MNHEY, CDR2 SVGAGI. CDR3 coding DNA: TGTGCCAGCAGCCCCCCGGGACAGGGGAACTATGGCTACACCTTC. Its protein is CASSPPGQGNYGYTF.

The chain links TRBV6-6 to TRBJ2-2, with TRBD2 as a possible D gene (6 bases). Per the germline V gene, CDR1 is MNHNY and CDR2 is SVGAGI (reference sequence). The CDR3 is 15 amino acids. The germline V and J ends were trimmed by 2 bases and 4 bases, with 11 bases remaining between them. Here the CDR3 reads CASSYAGRFTGELFF. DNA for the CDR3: TGTGCCAGCAGTTACGCTGGGAGGTTCACCGGGGAGCTGTTTTTT.

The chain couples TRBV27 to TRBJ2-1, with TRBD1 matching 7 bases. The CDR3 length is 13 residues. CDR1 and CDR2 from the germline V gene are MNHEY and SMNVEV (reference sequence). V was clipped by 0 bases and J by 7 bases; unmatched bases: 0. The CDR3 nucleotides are TGTGCCAGCAGTTTATCGACAGGGAATGAGCAGTTCTTC. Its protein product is CASSLSTGNEQFF.

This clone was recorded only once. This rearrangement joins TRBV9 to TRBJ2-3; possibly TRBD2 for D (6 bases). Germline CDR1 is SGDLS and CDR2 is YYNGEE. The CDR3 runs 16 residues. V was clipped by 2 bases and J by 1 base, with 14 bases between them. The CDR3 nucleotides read TGTGCCAGCAGCGTGGGGGGACTGGCCCGCACAGATACGCAGTATTTT. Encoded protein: CASSVGGLARTDTQYF.

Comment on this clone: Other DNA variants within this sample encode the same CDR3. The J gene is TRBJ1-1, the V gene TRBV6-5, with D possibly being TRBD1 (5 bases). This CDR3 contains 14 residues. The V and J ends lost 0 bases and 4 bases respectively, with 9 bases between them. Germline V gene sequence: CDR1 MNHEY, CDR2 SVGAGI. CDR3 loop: CASSYSGGGTEAFF. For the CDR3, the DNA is TGTGCCAGCAGTTACTCGGGGGGGGGCACTGAAGCTTTCTTT.

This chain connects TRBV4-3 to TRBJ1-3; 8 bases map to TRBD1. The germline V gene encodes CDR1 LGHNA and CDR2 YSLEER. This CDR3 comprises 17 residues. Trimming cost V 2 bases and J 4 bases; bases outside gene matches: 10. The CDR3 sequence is CASSQLATGGRGNTIYF. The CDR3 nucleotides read TGCGCCAGCAGCCAACTGGCCACAGGGGGTCGAGGAAACACCATATATTTT.

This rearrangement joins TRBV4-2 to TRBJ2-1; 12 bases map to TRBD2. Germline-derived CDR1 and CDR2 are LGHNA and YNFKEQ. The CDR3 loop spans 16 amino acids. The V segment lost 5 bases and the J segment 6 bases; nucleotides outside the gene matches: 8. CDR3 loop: CASSGRASGGANEQFF. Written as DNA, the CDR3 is TGTGCCAGCAGCGGAAGGGCTAGCGGGGGGGCCAATGAGCAGTTCTTC.